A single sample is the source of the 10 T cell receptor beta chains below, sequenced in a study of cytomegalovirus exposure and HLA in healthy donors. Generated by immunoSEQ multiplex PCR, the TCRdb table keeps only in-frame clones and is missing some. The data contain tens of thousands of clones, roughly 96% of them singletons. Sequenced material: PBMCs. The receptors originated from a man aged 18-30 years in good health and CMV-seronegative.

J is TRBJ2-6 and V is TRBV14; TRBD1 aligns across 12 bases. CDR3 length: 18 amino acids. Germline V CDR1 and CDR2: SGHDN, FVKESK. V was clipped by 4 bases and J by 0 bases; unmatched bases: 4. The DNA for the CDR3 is TGTGCCAGCAGCCCTGGGACAGGGGGCTTCTCTGGGGCCAACGTCCTGACTTTC. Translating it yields CASSPGTGGFSGANVLTF.

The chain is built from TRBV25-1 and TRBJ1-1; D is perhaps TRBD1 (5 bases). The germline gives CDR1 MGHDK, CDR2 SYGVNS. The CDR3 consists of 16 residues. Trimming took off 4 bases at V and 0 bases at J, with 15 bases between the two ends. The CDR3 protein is CASSAPKGGVNTEAFF. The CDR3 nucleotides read TGTGCCAGCAGTGCGCCCAAAGGAGGGGTGAACACTGAAGCTTTCTTT.

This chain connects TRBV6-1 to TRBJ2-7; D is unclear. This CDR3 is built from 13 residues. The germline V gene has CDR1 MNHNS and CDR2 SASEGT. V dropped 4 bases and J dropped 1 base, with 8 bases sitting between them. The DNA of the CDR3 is TGTGCCAGCAGTGTCCTAGAATCCTACGAGCAGTACTTC. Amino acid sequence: CASSVLESYEQYF.

The CDR3 bases are TGTGCCAGTAGTATTTACAGGGGGACCAATCAGCCCCAGCATTTT. The encoded protein is CASSIYRGTNQPQHF. This chain uses TRBV19 with TRBJ1-5, with 8 bases aligning to TRBD1. The CDR3 totals 15 residues. V was pared by 3 bases and J by 3 bases, with 4 bases of the junction left unmatched. Germline V gives CDR1 LNHDA, CDR2 SQIVND (reference sequence). The full variable domain, rest sourced from reference TRBV19 and TRBJ1-5, is DGGITQSPKYLFRKEGQNVTLSCEQNLNHDAMYWYRQDPGQGLRLIYYSQIVNDFQKGDIAEGYSVSREKKESFPLTVTSAQKNPTAFYLCASSIYRGTNQPQHFGDGTRLSIL.

The CDR3 is CASSSLSANPSDTQYF. The CDR3 coding sequence is TGTGCCAGCAGCTCCTTAAGCGCAAATCCCTCAGATACGCAGTATTTT. The chain joins TRBV9 to TRBJ2-3; no clear D. Germline-derived CDR1 and CDR2 are SGDLS and YYNGEE. CDR3 length equals 16 residues. V lost 4 bases and J 4 bases, leaving 19 bases between the germline ends.

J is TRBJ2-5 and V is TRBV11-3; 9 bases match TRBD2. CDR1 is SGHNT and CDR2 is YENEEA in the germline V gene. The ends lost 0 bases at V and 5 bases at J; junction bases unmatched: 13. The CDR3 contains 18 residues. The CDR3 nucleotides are TGTGCCAGCAGCTTAGATCTGCCTAGCGGGGACTTAAGGGAGACCCAGTACTTC. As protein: CASSLDLPSGDLRETQYF.

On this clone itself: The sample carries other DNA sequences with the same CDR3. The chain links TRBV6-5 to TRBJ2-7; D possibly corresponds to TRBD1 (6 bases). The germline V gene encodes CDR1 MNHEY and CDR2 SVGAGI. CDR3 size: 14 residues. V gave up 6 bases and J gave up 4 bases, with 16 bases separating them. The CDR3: CASRAGTGTYEQYF. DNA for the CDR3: TGTGCCAGCAGGGCCGGAACAGGGACGTACGAGCAGTACTTC.

In DNA, the CDR3 is TGCGCCAGCAGCTTAGCGGAGATTTACAATGAGCAGTTCTTC. Protein: CASSLAEIYNEQFF. The gene calls are TRBV5-1 and TRBJ2-1, with D tentatively TRBD2 (5 bases). The CDR3 loop spans 14 amino acids. Deletions cut 2 bases from V and 4 bases from J, with 10 bases between. Germline values: CDR1 SGHRS, CDR2 YFSETQ.

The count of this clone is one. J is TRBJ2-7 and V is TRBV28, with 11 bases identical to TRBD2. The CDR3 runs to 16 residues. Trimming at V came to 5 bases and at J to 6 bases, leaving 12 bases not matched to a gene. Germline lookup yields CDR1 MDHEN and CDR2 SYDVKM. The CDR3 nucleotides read TGTGCCAGCAGTCCGCCGACACTAGCGGGAGTGAGCGAGCAGTACTTC. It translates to CASSPPTLAGVSEQYF. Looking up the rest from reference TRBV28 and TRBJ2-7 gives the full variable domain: DVKVTQSSRYLVKRTGEKVFLECVQDMDHENMFWYRQDPGLGLRLIYFSYDVKMKEKGDIPEGYSVSREKKERFSLILESASTNQTSMYLCASSPPTLAGVSEQYFGPGTRLTVT.

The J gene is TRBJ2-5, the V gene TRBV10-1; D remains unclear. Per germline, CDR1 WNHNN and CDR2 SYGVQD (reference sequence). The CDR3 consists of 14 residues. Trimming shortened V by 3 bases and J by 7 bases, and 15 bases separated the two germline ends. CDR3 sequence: CASSDSDRPGTQYF. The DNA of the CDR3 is TGCGCCAGCAGTGACTCCGACCGGCCAGGGACCCAGTACTTC.